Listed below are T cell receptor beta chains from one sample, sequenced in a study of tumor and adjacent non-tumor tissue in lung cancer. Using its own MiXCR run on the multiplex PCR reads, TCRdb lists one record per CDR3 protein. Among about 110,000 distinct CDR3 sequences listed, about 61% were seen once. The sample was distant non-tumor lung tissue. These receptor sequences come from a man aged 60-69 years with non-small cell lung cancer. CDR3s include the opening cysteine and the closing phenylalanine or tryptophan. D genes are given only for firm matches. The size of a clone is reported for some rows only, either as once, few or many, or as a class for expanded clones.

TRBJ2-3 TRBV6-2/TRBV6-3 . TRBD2 CDSRLAGPDTQYF TGTGACAGCAGATTAGCGGGACCAGATACGCAGTATTTT
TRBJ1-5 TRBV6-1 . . CANSERAGDSNQPQHF TGTGCCAATAGTGAACGGGCAGGGGATAGCAATCAGCCCCAGCATTTT
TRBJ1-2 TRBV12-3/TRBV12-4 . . CASSLDWKVYDYTF TGTGCCAGCAGTTTAGACTGGAAGGTGTATGACTACACCTTC
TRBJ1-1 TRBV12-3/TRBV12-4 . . CASIRLQGSGTQAFF TGTGCCAGCATCCGACTCCAGGGGTCGGGCACTCAAGCTTTCTTT
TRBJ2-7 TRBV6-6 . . CASIETRTDLYEQYF TGTGCCAGCATTGAGACCAGGACAGATCTCTACGAGCAGTACTTC
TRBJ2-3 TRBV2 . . CANYRQETDTQYF TGTGCCAACTACAGACAGGAGACAGATACGCAGTATTTT
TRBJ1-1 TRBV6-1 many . CASSEWQNTEAFF TGTGCCAGCAGTGAGTGGCAGAACACTGAAGCTTTCTTT
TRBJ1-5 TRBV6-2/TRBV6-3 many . CASSYPGLGSSQPQHF TGTGCCAGCAGTTACCCGGGTTTGGGTTCAAGCCAGCCCCAGCATTTT
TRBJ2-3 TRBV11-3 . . CASSPDVTVTQYF TGTGCTAGCAGCCCGGACGTCACAGTTACGCAGTATTTT
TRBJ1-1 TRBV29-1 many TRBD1 CSVEDGTGYTEAFF TGCAGCGTTGAGGATGGGACAGGATACACTGAAGCTTTCTTT
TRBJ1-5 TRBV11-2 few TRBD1 CASSPTGGNLPQHF TGTGCCAGCAGTCCGACAGGGGGCAATCTGCCCCAGCATTTT
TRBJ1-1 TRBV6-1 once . CAGGVYNEAFF TGTGCCGGGGGCGTGTACAATGAAGCTTTCTTT
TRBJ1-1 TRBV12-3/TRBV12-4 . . CVSSRGNIEAFF TGTGTCAGCAGTAGGGGGAACATTGAAGCTTTCTTT
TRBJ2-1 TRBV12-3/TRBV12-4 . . CAGRRQGDYNEQFF TGTGCCGGCAGGAGACAAGGGGATTACAATGAGCAGTTCTTC
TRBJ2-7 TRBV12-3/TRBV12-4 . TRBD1 CASSLQGQGRHEQYF TGTGCCAGCAGTTTACAAGGACAGGGAAGACACGAGCAGTACTTC
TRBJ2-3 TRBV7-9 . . CASSKHSTDTQYF TGTGCCAGCAGCAAACATAGCACAGATACGCAGTATTTT
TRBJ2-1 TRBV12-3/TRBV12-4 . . CAGSPSRDYNEQFF TGTGCCGGCAGTCCTTCGCGGGACTACAATGAGCAGTTCTTC
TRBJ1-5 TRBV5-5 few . CASSLTGVLNQPQHF TGTGCCAGCAGCTTGACCGGGGTGCTCAATCAGCCCCAGCATTTT
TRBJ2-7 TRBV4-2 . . CAGSPGGFGSHKQYF TGTGCCGGCAGCCCCGGTGGTTTCGGCAGCCACAAGCAGTACTTC
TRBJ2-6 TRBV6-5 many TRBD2 CASSYSTSGAISGANVLTF TGTGCCAGCAGTTACTCGACTAGCGGGGCCATCTCTGGGGCCAACGTCCTGACTTTC
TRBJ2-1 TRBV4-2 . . CASSQYVAGGYNEQFF TGTGCCAGCAGCCAATATGTGGCAGGGGGGTACAATGAGCAGTTCTTC
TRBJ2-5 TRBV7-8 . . CASSLMRETQYF TGTGCCAGCAGCTTAATGAGGGAGACCCAGTACTTC
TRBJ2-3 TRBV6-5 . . CASSSVSGLGTSTDTQYF TGTGCCAGCAGTTCAGTATCCGGTCTGGGAACTAGCACTGATACGCAGTATTTT
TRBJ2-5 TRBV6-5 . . CAGSYSQYGGQGTQYF TGTGCCGGCAGTTACTCTCAGTATGGGGGCCAGGGGACCCAGTACTTC
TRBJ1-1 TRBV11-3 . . CASSSGNGGTEAFF TGTGCCAGCAGCTCTGGCAATGGCGGCACTGAAGCTTTCTTT
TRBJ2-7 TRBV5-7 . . CASSPHLIDSYEQYF TGTGCCAGTAGCCCACACCTGATTGACTCCTACGAGCAGTACTTC
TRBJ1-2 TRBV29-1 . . CNVDLEASGYGYTF TGCAACGTGGACCTTGAGGCTTCAGGCTATGGCTACACCTTC
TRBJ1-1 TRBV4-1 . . CESTGTANTEAFF TGCGAAAGCACAGGGACGGCGAACACTGAAGCTTTCTTT
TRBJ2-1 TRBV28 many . CASRLGTFEQFF TGTGCCAGCAGACTAGGGACTTTTGAGCAGTTCTTC
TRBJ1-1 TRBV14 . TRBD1 CVSSQFSNRGTEAFF TGTGTCAGCAGCCAATTCTCAAACAGGGGCACTGAAGCTTTCTTT
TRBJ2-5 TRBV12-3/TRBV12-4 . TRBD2 CASSLESGRGRQETLFF TGTGCCAGCAGTTTGGAAAGCGGGAGGGGTCGACAAGAGACCCTGTTCTTC
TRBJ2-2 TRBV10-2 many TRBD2 CASSESSGRNTGELFF TGCGCCAGCAGTGAGTCAAGCGGGAGGAACACCGGGGAGCTGTTTTTT
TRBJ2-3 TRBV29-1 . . CSVNINTDTRYF TGCAGCGTAAACATAAACACAGATACGCGGTATTTT
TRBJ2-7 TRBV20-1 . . CSARVPVEGALFTEQYF TGCAGTGCTAGAGTCCCGGTCGAAGGGGCCCTTTTTACGGAGCAGTACTTC
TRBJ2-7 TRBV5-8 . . CASRCRSSSYEQYF TGTGCCAGCAGATGCCGGTCCAGCTCCTACGAGCAGTACTTC
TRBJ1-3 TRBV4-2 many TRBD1 CASSQGTGGGNTIYF TGTGCCAGCAGCCAGGGGACAGGTGGTGGAAACACCATATATTTT
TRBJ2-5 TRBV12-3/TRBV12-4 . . CASCLRRETQYF TGTGCCAGCTGTTTGCGTCGAGAGACCCAGTACTTC
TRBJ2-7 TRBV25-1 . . CVSSCTAGTYEQYF TGTGTCAGCAGCTGTACGGCGGGTACCTACGAGCAGTACTTC
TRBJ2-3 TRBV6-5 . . CASPPRNPTDPQYF TGTGCCAGCCCTCCCAGGAACCCCACGGATCCGCAGTATTTT
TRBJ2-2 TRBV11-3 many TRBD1 CASARPPGQGAVGELFF TGTGCCAGCGCCAGGCCCCCCGGACAGGGGGCTGTCGGGGAGCTGTTTTTT
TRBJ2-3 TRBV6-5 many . CASSYSTDGTDTQYF TGTGCCAGCAGTTACTCGACAGACGGCACAGATACGCAGTATTTT
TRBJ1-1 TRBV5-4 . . CASSLDRTGEAFF TGTGCCAGCAGCTTGGATAGGACTGGGGAAGCTTTCTTT
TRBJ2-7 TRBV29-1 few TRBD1 CNGLGQGAYEQYF TGCAATGGCTTGGGACAGGGGGCCTACGAGCAGTACTTC
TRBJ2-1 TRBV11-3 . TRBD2 CARSSRTSGRAPSYNKQFF TGTGCCAGGAGCTCCCGGACTAGCGGGAGGGCCCCCTCCTACAATAAGCAGTTCTTC
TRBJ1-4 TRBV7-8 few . CASSLGIAAQEKLFF TGTGCCAGCAGCTTAGGCATAGCAGCCCAGGAAAAACTGTTTTTT
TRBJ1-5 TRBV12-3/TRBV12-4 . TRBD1 CASSRQGQDNQPQHF TGTGCTAGCAGTAGACAGGGGCAGGACAATCAGCCCCAGCATTTT
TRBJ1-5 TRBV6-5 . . CASSSAPSNQPRRF TGTGCCAGCAGCTCGGCCCCGAGCAATCAGCCCCGGCGTTTT
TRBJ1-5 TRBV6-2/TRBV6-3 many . CASSSPGLKGNQPQHF TGTGCCAGCAGTTCCCCAGGGCTTAAGGGCAATCAGCCCCAGCATTTT
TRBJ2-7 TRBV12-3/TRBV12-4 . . CASSLGLAGGSYGQYF TGTGCCAGCAGTTTAGGGCTAGCAGGAGGGTCCTACGGGCAGTACTTC
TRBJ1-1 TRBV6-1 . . CASCVRAGLHTEAFF TGTGCCAGCTGCGTAAGGGCGGGATTACACACTGAAGCTTTCTTT
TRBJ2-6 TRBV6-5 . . CASSSAELAGACVLIF TGTGCCAGCAGTTCCGCAGAGCTAGCCGGGGCCTGCGTCCTGATTTTC
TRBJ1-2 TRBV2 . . CASSVGLDYGYTF TGTGCCAGCAGTGTCGGGTTGGACTATGGCTACACCTTC
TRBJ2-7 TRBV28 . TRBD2 CASSLGGLAGAYEQYF TGTGCCAGCAGTTTAGGGGGACTAGCGGGAGCCTACGAGCAGTACTTC
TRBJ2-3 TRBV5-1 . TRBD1 CASSSDRAPSTDTQYF TGCGCCAGCAGCTCCGACAGGGCTCCTAGCACAGATACGCAGTATTTT
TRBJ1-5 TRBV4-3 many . CASSQNEGGNQPQHF TGCGCCAGCAGCCAAAACGAGGGGGGGAATCAGCCCCAGCATTTT